A single sample gave rise to the 22 T cell receptor beta chains below, sequenced in a study of cytomegalovirus exposure and HLA in healthy donors. Sequencing was performed with immunoSEQ multiplex PCR; in TCRdb, only in-frame clones are kept and a portion is missing. The sample has over 85,000 clones; approximately 95% are singletons. The sequenced sample consisted of PBMCs. These receptors came from a woman younger than 30 in good health and CMV-seronegative.

The rearrangement links TRBV5-1 to TRBJ2-5; tentative D call: TRBD2 (6 bases). The V gene lost 1 base and the J gene lost 5 bases, with 18 bases spanning the gap. CDR1 SGHRS and CDR2 YFSETQ come from the germline V gene. The CDR3 extends over 16 amino acids. For the CDR3, the DNA is TGCGCCAGCAGCTTGTTAGGAGGGCGCAATGGGGAGACCCAGTACTTC. This sequence encodes CASSLLGGRNGETQYF. Full variable domain (remainder filled in from reference TRBV5-1 and TRBJ2-5): KAGVTQTPRYLIKTRGQQVTLSCSPISGHRSVSWYQQTPGQGLQFLFEYFSETQRNKGNFPGRFSGRQFSNSRSEMNVSTLELGDSALYLCASSLLGGRNGETQYFGPGTRLLVL.

V usage is TRBV9 and J usage is TRBJ1-2; the D is unclear. From germline, CDR1 is SGDLS and CDR2 YYNGEE. V lost 2 bases and J lost 0, with 11 bases in between. The CDR3 contains 15 residues. The CDR3 region has the DNA TGTGCCAGCAGCGTCGCGGCATTTACTAACTATGGCTACACCTTC. Translation: CASSVAAFTNYGYTF.

The V gene is TRBV12-5, the J gene TRBJ1-1; a possible D gene is TRBD1 (5 bases). The germline V and J ends were trimmed by 1 base and 4 bases, with 10 bases remaining between them. CDR3 size: 14 residues. Germline V gene sequence: CDR1 LGHNT, CDR2 FRNRAP. Written as DNA, the CDR3 is TGTGCTAGTGGTTTGGGGCAGGGACTCACTGAAGCTTTCTTT. Translated, it gives CASGLGQGLTEAFF. The full variable domain, rest sourced from reference TRBV12-5 and TRBJ1-1, is DARVTQTPRHKVTEMGQEVTMRCQPILGHNTVFWYRQTMMQGLELLAYFRNRAPLDDSGMPKDRFSAEMPDATLATLKIQPSEPRDSAVYFCASGLGQGLTEAFFGQGTRLTVV.

CDR3 loop: CASSLYPGQGIEQYF. The CDR3 region has the DNA TGTGCCAGCAGTTTATATCCCGGACAGGGGATCGAGCAGTACTTC. This chain connects TRBV27 to TRBJ2-7, with TRBD1 matching 9 bases. This CDR3 region has 15 residues. J gave up 6 bases and V 1 base, and 7 bases lay outside the gene matches. The germline CDR1 and CDR2 sequences are MNHEY and SMNVEV (reference sequence).

This chain joins TRBV6-1 and TRBJ1-2, with 7 bases matching TRBD1. CDR3 length equals 13 residues. V lost 7 bases to trimming and J lost 8 bases; unmatched junction nucleotides: 10. Germline CDR1 and CDR2: MNHNS and SASEGT. The CDR3 DNA is TGTGCCAGCACCCAAGGGGACAGTCGGGGCTACACCTTC. It yields the protein CASTQGDSRGYTF.

The chain uses TRBV6-5 and TRBJ2-7, with D perhaps matching TRBD1 (6 bases). With 0 bases removed from V and 4 bases from J, the gap between germline ends came to 7 bases. The germline V gene encodes CDR1 MNHEY and CDR2 SVGAGI. The CDR3 extends over 13 amino acids. This CDR3 reads CASSYSQGYEQYF. The CDR3, as DNA: TGTGCCAGCAGTTACTCCCAGGGGTACGAGCAGTACTTC.

The CDR3 is CASTGLREDGYTF. The CDR3 region has the DNA TGTGCCAGCACGGGTCTTCGGGAAGATGGCTACACCTTC. The chain joins TRBV9 to TRBJ1-2; no clear D gene. This CDR3 contains 13 residues. The germline CDR1 and CDR2 sequences are SGDLS and YYNGEE. V lost 6 bases and J lost 6, with 15 bases in between.

This rearrangement joins TRBV6-4 to TRBJ2-5; D is possibly TRBD1 (5 bases). CDR1 is MRHNA and CDR2 is SNTAGT in the germline V gene. V was cut by 0 bases and J by 7 bases, with 12 bases left in between. The CDR3 sequence is 14 residues long. Here the CDR3 reads CASSDSAGKGTQYF. CDR3 DNA: TGTGCCAGCAGTGACTCGGCAGGGAAGGGGACCCAGTACTTC.

The rearrangement uses TRBV4-1 and TRBJ2-5, with TRBD2 as a possible D gene (6 bases). The CDR3 runs to 17 residues. Between the trimmed V and J ends, which lost 7 bases and 7 bases, there was a span of 28 bases. CDR1 is MGHRA, CDR2 YSYEKL, per germline. In nucleotides, the CDR3 is TGCGCCAGCACCAAGAGCCAAGTCCTTGGGACGGAGGGGACCCAGTACTTC. Amino acids: CASTKSQVLGTEGTQYF.

The J gene is TRBJ1-2, the V gene TRBV9; D is perhaps TRBD1 (6 bases). Germline values: CDR1 SGDLS, CDR2 YYNGEE. Trimming left V 0 bases short and J 2 bases short, with 11 bases between. This CDR3 region has 15 residues. The CDR3: CASSVEGHPNYGYTF. The CDR3 bases are TGTGCCAGCAGCGTAGAGGGACACCCCAACTATGGCTACACCTTC. Complete variable domain (other parts from reference TRBV9 and TRBJ1-2): DSGVTQTPKHLITATGQRVTLRCSPRSGDLSVYWYQQSLDQGLQFLIQYYNGEERAKGNILERFSAQQFPDLHSELNLSSLELGDSALYFCASSVEGHPNYGYTFGSGTRLTVV.

The chain carries TRBV9 and TRBJ2-1; D is uncertain. Per the germline V gene, CDR1 is SGDLS and CDR2 is YYNGEE. The CDR3 covers 15 residues. V lost 2 bases and J 2 bases, leaving 11 bases between the germline ends. The DNA for the CDR3 is TGTGCCAGCAGCGTTACCAGAGGCCCCTACAATGAGCAGTTCTTC. Its protein is CASSVTRGPYNEQFF.

This clone came up many times. V is TRBV23-1 and J is TRBJ1-5, with D uncertain. TRBV23-1 is marked as an open reading frame, function uncertain. The CDR3 sequence is 15 residues long. The V end lost 0 bases, the J end lost 11 bases, and 17 bases lay between the germline ends. CDR3 residues: CASSQSKQRPVAQHF. The DNA of the CDR3 is TGCGCCAGCAGTCAATCGAAGCAGCGTCCGGTAGCCCAGCATTTT.

In its sample, this clone was seen once. This rearrangement joins TRBV13 to TRBJ1-2; D is unresolved. V was clipped by 5 bases and J by 4 bases, with 20 bases between them. The CDR3 contains 16 residues. Germline CDR1 is PRHDT and CDR2 is FYEKMQ (reference sequence). CDR3 sequence reads: CASSLRSEGGSYGYTF. The DNA for the CDR3 is TGTGCCAGCAGCCTCCGGTCGGAGGGAGGGTCCTATGGCTACACCTTC. Variable domain in full (rest from reference TRBV13 and TRBJ1-2): AAGVIQSPRHLIKEKRETATLKCYPIPRHDTVYWYQQGPGQDPQFLISFYEKMQSDKGSIPDRFSAQQFSDYHSELNMSSLELGDSALYFCASSLRSEGGSYGYTFGSGTRLTVV.

This clone was detected only once. The V call is TRBV27, the J call TRBJ2-1, with 8 bases identical to TRBD1. With 8 bases clipped from V and 7 bases from J, the junction kept 13 bases outside the gene matches. Germline CDR1 reads MNHEY; CDR2 reads SMNVEV (reference sequence). The CDR3 contains 15 residues. CDR3 DNA: TGTGCCAGCTCCAAAAACCGGGACAGGATAAATGAGCAGTTCTTC. As protein: CASSKNRDRINEQFF.

The chain has TRBV6-5 and TRBJ1-2; TRBD1 agrees at 8 bases. The CDR3 loop spans 13 amino acids. The germline gives CDR1 MNHEY, CDR2 SVGAGI. The ends lost 0 bases at V and 7 bases at J; junction bases unmatched: 1. In DNA form, the CDR3 reads TGTGCCAGCAGTTACTCGACAGGGGCTGGCTACACCTTC. It yields the protein CASSYSTGAGYTF.

The rearrangement uses TRBV2 and TRBJ2-7, with D unresolved. V shed 1 base and J shed 6 bases, with 13 bases lying between them. This CDR3 comprises 14 residues. Germline CDR1 and CDR2: SNHLY and FYNNEI. The CDR3 region is CASSEGFRPGEQYF. The CDR3 bases are TGTGCCAGCAGTGAAGGGTTCCGGCCGGGCGAGCAGTACTTC.

The chain recombines TRBV4-1 with TRBJ2-3; unclear D gene. V was shortened by 3 bases and J by 5 bases, with 12 bases between the two germline ends. CDR3 size: 14 residues. The germline gives CDR1 MGHRA, CDR2 YSYEKL. CDR3 residues: CASSHRPSGDTQYF. CDR3 coding DNA: TGCGCCAGCAGCCATCGACCCTCGGGAGATACGCAGTATTTT.

In its sample, this clone is medium-sized (0.01 to 0.1%). The chain combines TRBV11-2 with TRBJ2-7; TRBD2 matches at 8 bases. The CDR3 is 15 amino acids. Trimming removed 5 bases from V and 2 bases from J; junction bases left unmatched: 8. CDR1 and CDR2 from the germline V gene are SGHAT and FQNNGV. The CDR3 loop is CASSTLSGSAYEQYF. As DNA, the CDR3 is TGTGCCAGCAGCACTCTAAGCGGGAGCGCCTACGAGCAGTACTTC. Using reference TRBV11-2 and TRBJ2-7 for the parts outside the CDR3, the full variable domain is EAGVAQSPRYKIIEKRQSVAFWCNPISGHATLYWYQQILGQGPKLLIQFQNNGVVDDSQLPKDRFSAERLKGVDSTLKIQPAKLEDSAVYLCASSTLSGSAYEQYFGPGTRLTVT.

CDR3 protein: CASSISSLGTVYEQYF. In nucleotides, the CDR3 is TGTGCCAGTAGTATATCGTCTTTAGGGACAGTTTACGAGCAGTACTTC. The rearrangement links TRBV19 to TRBJ2-7; 7 bases align to TRBD1. V lost 2 bases, J lost 4 bases, and 11 bases stayed unmatched. The CDR3 extends over 16 amino acids. CDR1 and CDR2 (germline): LNHDA, SQIVND (reference sequence).

J is TRBJ2-1 and V is TRBV27; D may be TRBD2 (5 bases). The germline V gene has CDR1 MNHEY and CDR2 SMNVEV (reference sequence). The CDR3 runs to 10 residues. Trimming took off 6 bases at V and 9 bases at J, with 6 bases between the two ends. CDR3 nucleotides: TGTGCCAGCAGAGAGGGTGAGCAGTTCTTC. This sequence encodes CASREGEQFF.

This chain connects TRBV4-2 to TRBJ2-2; D call uncertain. The germline V and J ends were trimmed by 0 bases and 2 bases, with 7 bases remaining between them. This CDR3 region has 15 residues. The germline gives CDR1 LGHNA, CDR2 YNFKEQ. In DNA form, the CDR3 reads TGTGCCAGCAGCCAAGAGTGGAGTAACACCGGGGAGCTGTTTTTT. Its translation: CASSQEWSNTGELFF.

CDR3 region: CASSLSGGGEQYF. The CDR3 DNA reads as TGTGCCAGCAGTTTATCTGGGGGGGGCGAGCAGTACTTC. The V gene is TRBV27, the J gene TRBJ2-7; 7 bases fit TRBD2. This CDR3 spans 13 amino acids. Germline V lookup: CDR1 MNHEY, CDR2 SMNVEV (reference sequence). V was pared by 0 bases and J by 6 bases, with 2 bases of the junction left unmatched.